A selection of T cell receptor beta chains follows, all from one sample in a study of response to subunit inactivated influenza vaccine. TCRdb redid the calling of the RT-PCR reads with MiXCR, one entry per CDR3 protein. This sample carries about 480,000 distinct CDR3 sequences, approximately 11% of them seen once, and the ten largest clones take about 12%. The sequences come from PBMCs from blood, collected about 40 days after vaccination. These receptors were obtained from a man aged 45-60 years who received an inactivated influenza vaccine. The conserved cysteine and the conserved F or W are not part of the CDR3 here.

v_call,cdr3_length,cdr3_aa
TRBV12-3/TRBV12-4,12,ASSAYSVNQPQH
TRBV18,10,ASSPTEIEQF
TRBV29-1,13,SVDTSGRIYNEQF
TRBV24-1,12,ATSDRRQAEKLF
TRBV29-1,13,SVAGTGALNTEAF
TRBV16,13,ASSPFDGFNYGYT
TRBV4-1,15,ASSPRGVGDANYGYT
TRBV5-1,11,ASSWDRQETQY
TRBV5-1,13,ASSLVPGGYEKLF
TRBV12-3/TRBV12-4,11,ASSPRITGELF
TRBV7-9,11,ASSFVSTYEQY
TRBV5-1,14,ASSLGRGGYTDTQY
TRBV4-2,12,ASSPREGKNIQY
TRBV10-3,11,ARRDRADSPLH
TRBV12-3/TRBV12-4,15,ASSPLGGSHLADTQY
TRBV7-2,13,ASSPRLGLAAREY
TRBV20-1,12,SATGNRGSYEQY
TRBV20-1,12,SARPDRVVYEQY
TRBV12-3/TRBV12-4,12,ASTLHRGYNEQF
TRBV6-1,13,ASTSTTSRVNGYT
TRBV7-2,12,ASSLGTETDTQY
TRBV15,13,ATSRDLGKSTEAF
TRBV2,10,ASRGGDNEQF
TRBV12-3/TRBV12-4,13,ASSGSRDRGREAF
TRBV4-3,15,ASSPGRAAYSNQPQH
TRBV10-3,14,AISPGGTSTNYGYT
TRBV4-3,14,ASSQDRSGTYNEQF
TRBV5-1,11,ASSRTGRETQY
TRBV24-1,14,ATSTPWTTSTDTQY
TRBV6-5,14,ASSYSPIQASYEQY
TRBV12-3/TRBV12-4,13,ASSSDSEAYYEQY
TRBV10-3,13,AISESRTSGYEQY
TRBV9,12,ASSVGDSAYEQY
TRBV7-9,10,ASSPISFEQF
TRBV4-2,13,ASSQPDRGTDTQY
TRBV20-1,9,SATSGKVQF
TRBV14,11,ASSQDPGGGQF
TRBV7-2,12,ASSNPGGGLGAF
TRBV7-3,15,ASSFHVDDTNTGELF
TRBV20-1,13,SASSGSGNSYEQY
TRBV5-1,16,ASSLANQGTSGKETQY
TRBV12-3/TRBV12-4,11,ASSPTGVRGYT
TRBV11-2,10,ASSLGPDGYT
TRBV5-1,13,ASSLEGPNTGELF
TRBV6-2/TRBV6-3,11,ASSPEGYYEQY
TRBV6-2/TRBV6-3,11,ASSQTSLDTQY
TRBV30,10,AWSSDNYGYT
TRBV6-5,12,ASSYGQGVVAQY
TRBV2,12,ASSRQGSTGELF
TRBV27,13,ASRPGGQAKNIQY
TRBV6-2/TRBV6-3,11,ASSYVSRETQY
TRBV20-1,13,SARRSGSSTDTQY